A selection of T cell receptor beta chains follows, all from one sample in a study of lymphopenia after photon versus proton radiotherapy. TCRdb's copy holds only in-frame clones and misses some; the assay was immunoSEQ multiplex PCR. The table has 70,000 or so clones, approximately 90% seen once. The material was peripheral blood, obtained from a patient treated with photon-based radiotherapy. Receptor source: a woman in her seventies with pancreatic cancer. CDR3s include the opening cysteine and the closing phenylalanine or tryptophan. The order of the fields is CDR3 length, V gene, D gene, J gene, CDR3 DNA, CDR3 protein. A D gene is named only where the DNA matches it firmly.

len: 13
v_gene: TRBV10-3
d_gene: TRBD1
j_gene: TRBJ2-1
CDR3nt: TGTGCCATCACCCCCACAGGGGGCAATGAGCAGTTCTTC
CDR3aa: CAITPTGGNEQFF

len: 17
v_gene: TRBV28
d_gene: NA
j_gene: TRBJ1-5
CDR3nt: TGTGCCAGCAGTCTCGTGGGGCCTGGGGGACCAAATCAGCCCCAGCATTTT
CDR3aa: CASSLVGPGGPNQPQHF

len: 13
v_gene: TRBV7-7
d_gene: NA
j_gene: TRBJ2-2
CDR3nt: TGTGCTAGCAGCCCCGACACGACCGGGGAGCTGTTTTTT
CDR3aa: CASSPDTTGELFF

len: 12
v_gene: TRBV7-9
d_gene: NA
j_gene: TRBJ1-1
CDR3nt: TGTGCCAGCAGCCCAGGGCACACTGAAGCTTTCTTT
CDR3aa: CASSPGHTEAFF

len: 13
v_gene: TRBV14
d_gene: NA
j_gene: TRBJ1-3
CDR3nt: TGTGCCAGCAGCCAAGTAGCTCGAAACACCATATATTTT
CDR3aa: CASSQVARNTIYF

len: 16
v_gene: TRBV7-2
d_gene: TRBD2
j_gene: TRBJ2-3
CDR3nt: TGTGCCAGCAGCTTACAGGGGACTAGTGGCACAGATACGCAGTATTTT
CDR3aa: CASSLQGTSGTDTQYF

len: 14
v_gene: TRBV6-1
d_gene: NA
j_gene: TRBJ1-1
CDR3nt: TGTGCCAGCACTACTTACGGGGGGGACACTGAAGCTTTCTTT
CDR3aa: CASTTYGGDTEAFF

len: 15
v_gene: TRBV15
d_gene: TRBD2
j_gene: TRBJ2-3
CDR3nt: TGTGCCACCAGCTCCAGCGGGAGAGGGGCAGATACGCAGTATTTT
CDR3aa: CATSSSGRGADTQYF

len: 15
v_gene: TRBV7-9
d_gene: TRBD2
j_gene: TRBJ2-1
CDR3nt: TGTGCCACCCTACCTCTAGCGGGAGTTGCAAATGAGCAGTTCTTC
CDR3aa: CATLPLAGVANEQFF

len: 15
v_gene: TRBV6-5
d_gene: TRBD1
j_gene: TRBJ2-7
CDR3nt: TGTGCCAGCAGTTACTTTGGACAGGGCGCCTACGAGCAGTACTTC
CDR3aa: CASSYFGQGAYEQYF